Below, 17 T cell receptor beta chains from the same sample are listed, as sequenced in a study of T cell repertoires in cytomegalovirus infection. TCRdb called the reads again in MiXCR, with one record for every CDR3 protein. The table records about 740,000 distinct CDR3 sequences, roughly 35% of them present only once. Sample: PBMCs. These receptors all stem from a human donor in good health (CMV status not recorded). Some clones in this sample may be carry-over from other donors' samples.

The genes are TRBV11-2 and TRBJ1-6; D is ambiguous. Trimming shortened V by 5 bases and J by 13 bases, and 12 bases separated the two germline ends. This CDR3 region has 12 residues. The germline V gene encodes CDR1 SGHAT and CDR2 FQNNGV. CDR3 region: CASSPEVGPLHF. CDR3 in DNA: TGTGCCAGCAGCCCAGAAGTCGGCCCCCTCCACTTT.

The chain recombines TRBV9 with TRBJ2-1, with a possible D match to TRBD2 (5 bases). The CDR3 extends over 15 amino acids. Germline CDR1 SGDLS, CDR2 YYNGEE. Trimming removed 7 bases at V and 2 bases at J, with 16 bases between. In nucleotides, the CDR3 is TGTGCCAGCCAGGACGGAGGTTCGACCTACAATGAGCAGTTCTTC. The encoded protein is CASQDGGSTYNEQFF.

In this sample, this clonotype turned up a few times. The rearrangement joins TRBV28 to TRBJ1-1; 7 bases line up with TRBD1. J was trimmed by 6 bases and V by 8 bases; bases with no gene match: 12. This CDR3 region has 14 residues. CDR1 MDHEN and CDR2 SYDVKM come from the germline V gene. The CDR3 loop is CASVQTGSPSEAFF. The CDR3 DNA is TGTGCCAGCGTCCAGACAGGGAGTCCCTCTGAAGCTTTCTTT.

This clonotype turned up a few times. This rearrangement joins TRBV5-1 to TRBJ2-3; 7 bases agree with TRBD2. Germline V CDR1 and CDR2: SGHRS, YFSETQ. J gave up 5 bases and V 6 bases, and 12 bases lay outside the gene matches. CDR3 size: 15 residues. DNA for the CDR3: TGCGCCAGCACTGAAAGCGGGATATGGGTAGATACGCAGTATTTT. Translating gives CASTESGIWVDTQYF.

This clonotype was recorded only once. The chain recombines TRBV19 with TRBJ2-1; 9 positions match TRBD2. Germline V gene lookup returns CDR1 LNHDA and CDR2 SQIVND (reference sequence). J was trimmed by 1 base and V by 6 bases; bases with no gene match: 10. The length of the CDR3 is 17 residues. CDR3 sequence reads: CASSPSGSGRSYNEQFF. In DNA form, the CDR3 reads TGTGCCAGTAGCCCGAGTGGGAGCGGGAGGTCCTACAATGAGCAGTTCTTC.

Concerning this clonotype: One junction end disagrees with the germline gene, perhaps due to a read error. This chain links TRBV6-6 with TRBJ2-7, with TRBD2 identical over 9 bases. This CDR3 region has 17 residues. The germline gives CDR1 MNHNY, CDR2 SVGAGI (reference sequence). The CDR3 DNA follows: TGTGCCAGCAGCCCCTCTCTGGGCGGGGGGGACTCCTACGAGCAGTCCTTC. This codes for CASSPSLGGGDSYEQSF.

The table lists this clonotype with a few counts. This chain uses TRBV7-6 with TRBJ2-1; either TRBD1 or TRBD2 may fit D (5 bases each). Trimming pared 0 bases from V and 1 base from J, leaving 10 bases between. The germline V gene encodes CDR1 SGHVS and CDR2 FNYEAQ. This CDR3 is 16 amino acids long. Here the CDR3 DNA reads TGTGCCAGCAGCTTAGCCGGGACCACATCCTACAATGAGCAGTTCTTC. It specifies CASSLAGTTSYNEQFF.

This clonotype was counted between two and nine times. The chain links TRBV12-3 or TRBV12-4 to TRBJ2-7; no firm D call. The V end lost 5 bases, the J end lost 2 bases, and 7 bases lay between the germline ends. The CDR3 covers 12 residues. CDR3 protein: CASSRHAYEQYF. The CDR3 DNA sequence: TGTGCCAGCAGTCGCCATGCCTACGAGCAGTACTTC.

With regard to this clonotype: This may stem from a read error, because a much larger clone lies one nucleotide away. This chain uses TRBV7-1 with TRBJ1-2; the D gene is possibly TRBD1 (5 bases). TRBV7-1 is identified as an open reading frame with a role that is uncertain. This CDR3 region has 14 residues. As DNA, the CDR3 is TGTGCCAGCAACAGGATAGGGAGCGACGGCGCTCCGAATTTC. Translating it yields CASNRIGSDGAPNF.

The V call is TRBV4-2, the J call TRBJ1-3; D not certain. The CDR3 contains 15 residues. V lost 1 base, J lost 4 bases, and 11 bases lay in between. CDR1 is LGHNA and CDR2 is YNFKEQ in the germline V gene. CDR3 sequence: CASSQGELVGNTIYF. The CDR3 nucleotides read TGTGCCAGCAGCCAAGGAGAACTGGTGGGAAACACCATATATTTT.

The chain is built from TRBV6-1 and TRBJ2-1, with 10 bases aligning to TRBD2. V shed 2 bases, J shed 6 bases, and the junction held 7 bases outside the gene matches. There are 16 residues in the CDR3. In germline, CDR1 is MNHNS, CDR2 SASEGT. The CDR3 sequence: CASSERAGGSANEQFF. CDR3 DNA: TGTGCCAGCAGTGAAAGAGCGGGGGGGTCAGCCAATGAGCAGTTCTTC.

This clonotype turned up a few times. This chain uses TRBV28 with TRBJ1-3, with a weak D call TRBD1 (5 bases). This CDR3 is 14 amino acids long. The germline CDR1 and CDR2 sequences are MDHEN and SYDVKM. The ends were cut back, 6 bases at V and 7 bases at J, with 16 bases in the middle. The CDR3 DNA follows: TGTGCCAGCAGCTTAGGGGTAATTCGGAACACCATATATTTT. Residues: CASSLGVIRNTIYF.

V and J are TRBV6-2 or TRBV6-3 and TRBJ2-1, with D maybe TRBD2 (6 bases). CDR1 and CDR2 from the germline V gene are MNHEY and SVGEGT. The CDR3 runs to 15 residues. Trimming took off 4 bases at V and 3 bases at J, with 13 bases between the two ends. CDR3: CASSFGGAVYNEQFF. The CDR3 region has the DNA TGTGCCAGCAGTTTCGGCGGGGCCGTCTACAATGAGCAGTTCTTC.

A remark on this clonotype: Compared with germline, one end of the junction differs, possibly owing to a read error. V usage is TRBV4-1 and J usage is TRBJ1-4; possible D gene TRBD1, 6 bases. Germline CDR1 MGHRA, CDR2 YSYEKL. The CDR3 contains 16 residues. The CDR3 reads CASSQEWTATNENLFF. CDR3 bases: TGCGCCAGCAGCCAAGAATGGACAGCGACTAATGAAAACCTGTTTTTT.

With regard to this clonotype: Given a much more abundant clone one base away, this may be a read error. The rearrangement links TRBV7-6 to TRBJ1-3; 7 nucleotides line up with TRBD1. After removal of 10 bases from V and 7 bases from J, the junction contained 13 bases not matched to a gene. The CDR3 is 14 amino acids. Germline V CDR1 and CDR2: SGHVS, FNYEAQ. The CDR3 loop is CANHPTGDKNTIYF. In DNA, the CDR3 is TGTGCCAACCACCCAACAGGGGATAAGAACACCATATATTTT.

V and J are TRBV29-1 and TRBJ2-6, with TRBD1 matching over 7 bases. Germline CDR1 is SQVTM and CDR2 is ANQGSEA. The J segment lost 0 bases and the V segment lost 6 bases, leaving 11 bases of the junction unmatched. The CDR3 consists of 17 residues. The CDR3 spells CSVLQRQGVSGANVLTF. As DNA, the CDR3 is TGCAGCGTGCTCCAAAGGCAGGGGGTCTCTGGGGCCAACGTCCTGACTTTC.

The chain has TRBV28 and TRBJ2-1; no firm D call. The V end was cut by 4 bases, the J end by 4 bases, with 26 bases between. Looked up from germline, CDR1 is MDHEN and CDR2 is SYDVKM. The CDR3 is made up of 19 amino acids. CDR3 sequence reads: CASSSIPGSMAVGYNEQFF. In nucleotides, the CDR3 is TGTGCCAGCAGTTCCATTCCCGGGTCCATGGCCGTTGGGTACAATGAGCAGTTCTTC.